The 9 T cell receptor beta chains presented below share a single source sample, sequenced in a study of tumor-infiltrating lymphocytes in localized non-small cell lung cancer. Repertoires were generated with immunoSEQ multiplex PCR, while TCRdb's copy carries only in-frame clones and drops some. The sample records about 13,000 clones, approximately 74% being singletons. Sample: uninvolved lung tissue not adjacent to the tumor. The receptors shown here come from a human donor with non-small cell lung cancer.

The chain uses TRBV30 and TRBJ2-1; possible D gene TRBD2, 5 bases. CDR1 is GTSNPN and CDR2 is SVGIG in the germline V gene (reference sequence). This CDR3 has 15 amino acids. V dropped 5 bases and J dropped 2 bases, with 16 bases sitting between them. CDR3 DNA: TGTGCCTGGTCCCCGGCTAGCCCTCCCTACAATGAGCAGTTCTTC. This encodes CAWSPASPPYNEQFF.

The CDR3 DNA is TGCAGCGTTGTGGAGCAGGGGGCGAGCACTGAAGCTTTCTTT. This sequence encodes CSVVEQGASTEAFF. This chain links TRBV29-1 with TRBJ1-1, with 8 bases lining up with TRBD1. Trimming took 4 bases from V and 4 from J; bases not matched to a gene: 8. This CDR3 is built from 14 residues. Germline assignment: CDR1 SQVTM and CDR2 ANQGSEA.

The chain employs TRBV5-6 and TRBJ2-7; D is ambiguous. The CDR3 sequence is 12 residues long. Germline CDR1 reads SGHDT; CDR2 reads YYEEEE. Trimming shortened V by 5 bases and J by 2 bases, and 8 bases separated the two germline ends. CDR3 region: CASSGLTYEQYF. CDR3 DNA sequence: TGTGCCAGCAGTGGCCTCACCTACGAGCAGTACTTC.

This clone was counted a few times. This rearrangement joins TRBV11-2 to TRBJ1-1, with D hard to call. Looked up from germline, CDR1 is SGHAT and CDR2 is FQNNGV. Deletions cut 6 bases from V and 3 bases from J, with 8 bases between. The CDR3 is made up of 12 amino acids. The CDR3 reads CASSWTYTEAFF. For the CDR3, the DNA is TGTGCCAGCAGTTGGACGTACACTGAAGCTTTCTTT.

The chain couples TRBV30 to TRBJ1-5; possibly TRBD1 for D (5 bases). The CDR3 covers 12 residues. Trimming took off 3 bases at V and 4 bases at J, with 7 bases between the two ends. Germline assignment: CDR1 GTSNPN and CDR2 SVGIG (reference sequence). The CDR3 coding sequence is TGTGCCTGGAGAACAGGTAATCAGCCCCAGCATTTT. This sequence encodes CAWRTGNQPQHF.

The chain has TRBV6-6 and TRBJ2-2; D might be TRBD2 (6 bases). Trimming removed 8 bases at V and 1 base at J, with 11 bases between. In germline, CDR1 is MNHNY, CDR2 SVGAGI (reference sequence). CDR3 length equals 14 residues. Here the CDR3 DNA reads TGTGCCAGCTCCCCGGGGGTGAACACCGGGGAGCTGTTTTTT. This translates into CASSPGVNTGELFF.

This clone occurred once. V and J are TRBV4-1 and TRBJ2-3, with TRBD2 matching 11 bases. Germline CDR1 and CDR2: MGHRA and YSYEKL. The trim removed 4 bases at V and 1 base at J, leaving 4 bases unmatched. This CDR3 contains 16 residues. The CDR3 DNA sequence: TGCGCCAGCAGCCGTCCGGGACTAGCGGGCACAGATACGCAGTATTTT. Its translation is CASSRPGLAGTDTQYF.

This chain joins TRBV29-1 and TRBJ2-1; 11 positions match TRBD2. This CDR3 is 13 amino acids long. The germline V gene encodes CDR1 SQVTM and CDR2 ANQGSEA. After removal of 4 bases from V and 8 bases from J, the junction contained 4 bases not matched to a gene. For the CDR3, the DNA is TGCAGCGTTGGTTTAGCGGGGGGGCATGAGCAGTTCTTC. It specifies CSVGLAGGHEQFF.

This clone was seen more than once but under ten times. This sequence joins TRBV28 and TRBJ1-2; 8 bases line up with TRBD1. The J segment lost 4 bases and the V segment lost 6 bases, leaving 7 bases of the junction unmatched. The CDR3 contains 14 residues. CDR1 is MDHEN, CDR2 SYDVKM, per germline. Here the CDR3 reads CASRPPTGAYGYTF. DNA of the CDR3: TGTGCCAGCAGGCCCCCGACAGGGGCCTATGGCTACACCTTC.